What follows describes a single TCR beta chain. What it recognizes is unknown. Clones were read by immunoSEQ multiplex PCR, and TCRdb kept only the in-frame ones, dropping some. The sample carries roughly 160,000 clones, roughly 86% recorded once. The sample originates from a study of T cell responses to AZD1222 COVID-19 vaccine. Points from the study as a whole: The study found Spike-specific TCR breadth and depth rose after two AZD1222 doses. All repertoire sampling was performed exclusively after the peak T cell response. Baseline seropositivity characterized only six AZD1222 recipients.

Germline CDR1 is GTSNPN and CDR2 is SVGIG (reference sequence). The CDR3 consists of 14 residues. V shed 2 bases and J shed 5 bases, with 12 bases lying between them. The source is an adult in good health. The chain couples TRBV30 to TRBJ1-4; a possible D gene is TRBD1 (5 bases). The sample in question was peripheral blood, obtained on day 0 of AZD1222 vaccination. Here the CDR3 reads CAWSYRLGNEKLFF. The CDR3 DNA sequence: TGTGCCTGGAGTTACAGGTTGGGAAATGAAAAACTGTTTTTT. Supplemented by reference TRBV30 and TRBJ1-4, the full variable domain reads SQTIHQWPATLVQPVGSPLSLECTVEGTSNPNLYWYRQAAGRGLQLLFYSVGIGQISSEVPQNLSASRPQDRQFILSSKKLLLSDSGFYLCAWSYRLGNEKLFFGSGTQLSVL.